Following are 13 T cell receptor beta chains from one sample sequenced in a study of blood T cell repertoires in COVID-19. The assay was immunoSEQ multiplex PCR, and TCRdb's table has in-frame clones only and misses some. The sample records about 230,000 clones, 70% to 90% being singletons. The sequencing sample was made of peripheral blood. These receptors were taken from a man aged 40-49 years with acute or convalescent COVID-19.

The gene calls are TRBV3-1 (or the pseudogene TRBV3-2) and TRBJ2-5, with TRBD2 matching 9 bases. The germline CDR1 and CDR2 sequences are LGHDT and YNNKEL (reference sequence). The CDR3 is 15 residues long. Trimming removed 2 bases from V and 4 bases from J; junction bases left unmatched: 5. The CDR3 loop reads CASSQRAGGIETQYF. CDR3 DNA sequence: TGTGCCAGCAGCCAACGGGCGGGGGGGATAGAGACCCAGTACTTC.

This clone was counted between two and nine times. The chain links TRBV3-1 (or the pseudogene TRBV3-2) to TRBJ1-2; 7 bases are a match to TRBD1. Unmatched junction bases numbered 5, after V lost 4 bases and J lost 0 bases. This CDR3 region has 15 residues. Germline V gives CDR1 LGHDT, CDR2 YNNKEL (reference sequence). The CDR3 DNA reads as TGTGCCAGCAGCCCGTGGGACAGAGCTAACTATGGCTACACCTTC. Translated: CASSPWDRANYGYTF.

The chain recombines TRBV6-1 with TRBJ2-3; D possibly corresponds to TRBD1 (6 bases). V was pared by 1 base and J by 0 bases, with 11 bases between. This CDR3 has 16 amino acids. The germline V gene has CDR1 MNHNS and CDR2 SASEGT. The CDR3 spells CASSEVQGPSTDTQYF. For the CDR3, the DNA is TGTGCCAGCAGTGAAGTACAGGGACCAAGCACAGATACGCAGTATTTT.

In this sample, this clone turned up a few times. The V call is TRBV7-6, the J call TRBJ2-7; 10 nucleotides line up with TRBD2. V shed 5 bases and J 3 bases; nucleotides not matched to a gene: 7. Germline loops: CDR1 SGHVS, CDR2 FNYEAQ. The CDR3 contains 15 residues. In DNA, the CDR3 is TGTGCCAGCAGCCCCCAGCGGGGGGGTTACTACGAGCAGTACTTC. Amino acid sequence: CASSPQRGGYYEQYF. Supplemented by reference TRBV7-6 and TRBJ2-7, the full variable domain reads GAGVSQSPRYKVTKRGQDVALRCDPISGHVSLYWYRQALGQGPEFLTYFNYEAQQDKSGLPNDRFSAERPEGSISTLTIQRTEQRDSAMYRCASSPQRGGYYEQYFGPGTRLTVT.

The CDR3 nucleotides read TGCGCCAGCAGCCGGGAAGGGACCGGGGAGCTGTTTTTT. It encodes CASSREGTGELFF. The chain joins TRBV5-1 to TRBJ2-2; D possibly corresponds to TRBD2 (5 bases). V dropped 4 bases and J dropped 5 bases, with 9 bases sitting between them. This CDR3 has 13 residues. Germline assignment: CDR1 SGHRS and CDR2 YFSETQ.

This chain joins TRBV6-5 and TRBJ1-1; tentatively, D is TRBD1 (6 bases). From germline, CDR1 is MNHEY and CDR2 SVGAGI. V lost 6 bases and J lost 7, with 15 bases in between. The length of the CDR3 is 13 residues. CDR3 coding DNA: TGTGCCAGCAGGTCCTACAGGGTGGGTGAAGCTTTCTTT. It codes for CASRSYRVGEAFF.

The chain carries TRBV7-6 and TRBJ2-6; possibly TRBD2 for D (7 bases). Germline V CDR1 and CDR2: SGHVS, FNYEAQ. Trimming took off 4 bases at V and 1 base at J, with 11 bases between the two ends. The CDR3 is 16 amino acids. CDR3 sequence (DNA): TGTGCCAGCAGCTCCGGGGGGCGGTCTGGGGCCAACGTCCTGACTTTC. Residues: CASSSGGRSGANVLTF.

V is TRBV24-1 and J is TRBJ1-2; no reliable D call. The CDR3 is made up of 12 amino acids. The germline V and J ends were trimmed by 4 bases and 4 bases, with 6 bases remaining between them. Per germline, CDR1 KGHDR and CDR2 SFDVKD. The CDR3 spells CATSDRLYGYTF. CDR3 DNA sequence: TGTGCCACCAGTGACCGACTCTATGGCTACACCTTC.

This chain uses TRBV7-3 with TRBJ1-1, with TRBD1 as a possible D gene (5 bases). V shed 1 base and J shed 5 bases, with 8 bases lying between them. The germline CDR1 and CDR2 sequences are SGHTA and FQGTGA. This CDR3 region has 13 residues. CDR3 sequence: CASSLNGGTEAFF. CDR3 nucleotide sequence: TGTGCCAGCAGCTTAAATGGGGGGACTGAAGCTTTCTTT.

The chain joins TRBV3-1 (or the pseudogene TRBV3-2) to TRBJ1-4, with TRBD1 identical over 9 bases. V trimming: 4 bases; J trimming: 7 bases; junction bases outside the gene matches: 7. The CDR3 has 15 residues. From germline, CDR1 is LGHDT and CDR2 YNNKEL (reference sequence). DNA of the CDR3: TGTGCCAGCAGCCCCCGGACAGGGGCCCGTGAAAAACTGTTTTTT. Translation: CASSPRTGAREKLFF.

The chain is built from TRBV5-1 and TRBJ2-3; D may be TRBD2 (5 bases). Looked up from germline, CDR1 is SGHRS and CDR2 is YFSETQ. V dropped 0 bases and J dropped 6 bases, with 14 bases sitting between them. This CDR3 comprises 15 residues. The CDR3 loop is CASSLERPGGDTQYF. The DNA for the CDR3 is TGCGCCAGCAGCTTGGAGCGGCCAGGCGGGGATACGCAGTATTTT.

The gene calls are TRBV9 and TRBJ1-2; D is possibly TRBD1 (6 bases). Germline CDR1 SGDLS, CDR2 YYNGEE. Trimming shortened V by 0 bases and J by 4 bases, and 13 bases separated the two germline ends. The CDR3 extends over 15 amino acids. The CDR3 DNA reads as TGTGCCAGCAGCGTAGGTGGACAGTCCCTCTATGGCTACACCTTC. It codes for CASSVGGQSLYGYTF. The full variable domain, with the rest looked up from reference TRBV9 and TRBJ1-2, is DSGVTQTPKHLITATGQRVTLRCSPRSGDLSVYWYQQSLDQGLQFLIQYYNGEERAKGNILERFSAQQFPDLHSELNLSSLELGDSALYFCASSVGGQSLYGYTFGSGTRLTVV.

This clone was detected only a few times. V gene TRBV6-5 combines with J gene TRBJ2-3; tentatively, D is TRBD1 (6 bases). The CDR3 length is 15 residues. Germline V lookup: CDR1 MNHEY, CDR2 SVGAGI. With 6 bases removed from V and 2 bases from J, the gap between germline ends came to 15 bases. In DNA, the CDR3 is TGTGCCAGCAGGGGGGCCCTTCTATACACAGATACGCAGTATTTT. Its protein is CASRGALLYTDTQYF.